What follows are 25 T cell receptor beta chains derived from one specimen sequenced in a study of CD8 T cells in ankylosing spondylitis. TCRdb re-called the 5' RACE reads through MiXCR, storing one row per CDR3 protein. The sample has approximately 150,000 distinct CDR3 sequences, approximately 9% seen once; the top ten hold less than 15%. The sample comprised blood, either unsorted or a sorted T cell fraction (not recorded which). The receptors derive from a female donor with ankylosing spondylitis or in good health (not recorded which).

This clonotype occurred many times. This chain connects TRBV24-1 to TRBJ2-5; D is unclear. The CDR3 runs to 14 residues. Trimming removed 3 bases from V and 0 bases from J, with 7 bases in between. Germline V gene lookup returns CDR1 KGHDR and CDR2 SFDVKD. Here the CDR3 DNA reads TGTGCCACCAGTGATGGGAACCACCAAGAGACCCAGTACTTC. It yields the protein CATSDGNHQETQYF.

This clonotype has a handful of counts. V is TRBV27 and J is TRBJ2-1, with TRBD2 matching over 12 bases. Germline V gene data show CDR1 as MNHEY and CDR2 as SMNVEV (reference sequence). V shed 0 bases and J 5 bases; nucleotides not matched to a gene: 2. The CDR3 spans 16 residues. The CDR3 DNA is TGTGCCAGCAGTTTATCCTCTAGCGGGAGGGACAATGAGCAGTTCTTC. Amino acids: CASSLSSSGRDNEQFF.

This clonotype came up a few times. CDR3 DNA: TGTGCCAGCCTCACCCTGGCCGGACTAACGAACACCGGGGAGCTGTTTTTT. It specifies CASLTLAGLTNTGELFF. The rearrangement links TRBV27 to TRBJ2-2; D is perhaps TRBD2 (6 bases). The V end lost 8 bases, the J end lost 0 bases, and 19 bases lay between the germline ends. Germline assignment: CDR1 MNHEY and CDR2 SMNVEV (reference sequence). The CDR3 runs to 17 residues.

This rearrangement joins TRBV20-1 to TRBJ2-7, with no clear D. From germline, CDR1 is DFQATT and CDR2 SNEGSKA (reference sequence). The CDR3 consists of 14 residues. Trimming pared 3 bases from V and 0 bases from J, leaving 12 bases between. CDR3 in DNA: TGCAGTGCTAGCAGGAAAGGTGTCTCCTACGAGCAGTACTTC. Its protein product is CSASRKGVSYEQYF.

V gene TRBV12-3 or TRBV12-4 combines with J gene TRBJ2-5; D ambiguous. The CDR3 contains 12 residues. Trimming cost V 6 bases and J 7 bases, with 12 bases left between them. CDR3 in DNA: TGTGCCAGCAGGGGTCCTGACGGGACCCAGTACTTC. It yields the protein CASRGPDGTQYF.

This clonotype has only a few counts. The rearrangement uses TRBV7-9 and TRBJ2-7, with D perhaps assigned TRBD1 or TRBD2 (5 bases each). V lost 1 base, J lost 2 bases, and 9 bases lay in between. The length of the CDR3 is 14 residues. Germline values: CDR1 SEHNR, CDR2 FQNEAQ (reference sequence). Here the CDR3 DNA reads TGTGCCAGCAGCTTAGAAGGGGACCCCTACGAGCAGTACTTC. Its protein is CASSLEGDPYEQYF.

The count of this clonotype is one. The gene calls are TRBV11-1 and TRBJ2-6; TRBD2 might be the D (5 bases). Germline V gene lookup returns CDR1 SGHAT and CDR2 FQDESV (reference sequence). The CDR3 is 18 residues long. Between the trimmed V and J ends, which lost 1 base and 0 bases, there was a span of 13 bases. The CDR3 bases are TGTGCCAGCAGCTTAGGTGGGAGAGGAGACTCTGGGGCCAACGTCCTGACTTTC. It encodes CASSLGGRGDSGANVLTF.

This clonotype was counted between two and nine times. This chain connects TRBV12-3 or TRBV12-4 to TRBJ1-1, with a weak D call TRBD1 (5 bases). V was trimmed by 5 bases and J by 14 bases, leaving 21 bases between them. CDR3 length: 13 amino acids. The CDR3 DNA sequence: TGTGCCAGCAGTATCGGCGGCTTGAAGACAGACTTCTTT. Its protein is CASSIGGLKTDFF.

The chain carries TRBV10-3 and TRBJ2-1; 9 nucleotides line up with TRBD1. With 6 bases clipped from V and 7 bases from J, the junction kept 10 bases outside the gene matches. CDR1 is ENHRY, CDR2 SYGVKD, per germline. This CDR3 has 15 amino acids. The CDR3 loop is CAISPSGTGLNEQFF. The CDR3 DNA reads TGTGCCATCAGCCCCTCGGGGACAGGGTTGAATGAGCAGTTCTTC.

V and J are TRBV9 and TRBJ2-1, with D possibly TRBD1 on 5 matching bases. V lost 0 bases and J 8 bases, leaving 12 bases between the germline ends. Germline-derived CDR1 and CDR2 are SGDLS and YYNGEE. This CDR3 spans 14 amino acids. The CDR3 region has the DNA TGTGCCAGCAGCGTAGGTCCAGGGTCCGATGAGCAGTTCTTC. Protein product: CASSVGPGSDEQFF. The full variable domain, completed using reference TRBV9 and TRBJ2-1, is DSGVTQTPKHLITATGQRVTLRCSPRSGDLSVYWYQQSLDQGLQFLIQYYNGEERAKGNILERFSAQQFPDLHSELNLSSLELGDSALYFCASSVGPGSDEQFFGPGTRLTVL.

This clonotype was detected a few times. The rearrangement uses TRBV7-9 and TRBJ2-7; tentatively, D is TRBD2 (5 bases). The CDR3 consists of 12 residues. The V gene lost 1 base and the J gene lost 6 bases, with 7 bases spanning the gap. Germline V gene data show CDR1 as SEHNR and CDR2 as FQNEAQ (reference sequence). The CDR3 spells CASSLEGAEQYF. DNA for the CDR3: TGTGCCAGCAGCTTAGAGGGAGCCGAGCAGTACTTC.

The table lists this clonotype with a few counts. The CDR3 loop reads CASSQGSSRSYEQYF. The DNA for the CDR3 is TGTGCCAGCAGCCAAGGCTCCAGCCGCTCCTACGAGCAGTACTTC. The chain joins TRBV4-2 to TRBJ2-7; D not certain. Germline CDR1 is LGHNA and CDR2 is YNFKEQ. V was pared by 1 base and J by 0 bases, with 10 bases between. The CDR3 extends over 15 amino acids.

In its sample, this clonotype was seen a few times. CDR3 region: CASSRQWGGTNTGELFF. The CDR3 DNA reads as TGCGCCAGCAGCCGGCAGTGGGGAGGGACGAACACCGGGGAGCTGTTTTTT. V is TRBV4-3 and J is TRBJ2-2; the match to TRBD2 covers 7 bases. The CDR3 loop spans 17 amino acids. Germline V gene sequence: CDR1 LGHNA, CDR2 YSLEER. V lost 4 bases, J lost 0 bases, and 8 bases stayed unmatched.

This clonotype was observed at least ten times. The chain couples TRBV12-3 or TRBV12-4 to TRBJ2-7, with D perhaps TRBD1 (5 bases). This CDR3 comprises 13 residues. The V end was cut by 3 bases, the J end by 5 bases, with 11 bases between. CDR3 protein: CASSFQPGNEQYF. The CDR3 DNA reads TGTGCCAGCAGTTTTCAGCCAGGGAACGAGCAGTACTTC.

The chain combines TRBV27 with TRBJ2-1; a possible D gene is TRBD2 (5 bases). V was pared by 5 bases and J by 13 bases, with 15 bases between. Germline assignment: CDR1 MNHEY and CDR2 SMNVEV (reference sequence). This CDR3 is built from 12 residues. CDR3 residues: CASSPTLGGQFF. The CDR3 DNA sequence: TGTGCCAGCAGTCCGACCCTTGGAGGTCAGTTCTTC.

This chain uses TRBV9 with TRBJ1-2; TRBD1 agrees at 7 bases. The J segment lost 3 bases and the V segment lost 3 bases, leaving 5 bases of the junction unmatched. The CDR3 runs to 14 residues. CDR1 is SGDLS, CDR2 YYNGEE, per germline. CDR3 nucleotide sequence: TGTGCCAGCAGCGCTTATGACAGGGACTATGGCTACACCTTC. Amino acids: CASSAYDRDYGYTF. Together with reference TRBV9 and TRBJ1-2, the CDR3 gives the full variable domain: DSGVTQTPKHLITATGQRVTLRCSPRSGDLSVYWYQQSLDQGLQFLIQYYNGEERAKGNILERFSAQQFPDLHSELNLSSLELGDSALYFCASSAYDRDYGYTFGSGTRLTVV.

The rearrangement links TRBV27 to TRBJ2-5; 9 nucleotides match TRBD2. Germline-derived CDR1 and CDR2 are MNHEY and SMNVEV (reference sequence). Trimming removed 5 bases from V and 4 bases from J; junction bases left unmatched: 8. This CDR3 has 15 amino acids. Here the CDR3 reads CASSLGRAGGETQYF. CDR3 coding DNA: TGTGCCAGCAGTCTCGGAAGAGCGGGGGGAGAGACCCAGTACTTC.

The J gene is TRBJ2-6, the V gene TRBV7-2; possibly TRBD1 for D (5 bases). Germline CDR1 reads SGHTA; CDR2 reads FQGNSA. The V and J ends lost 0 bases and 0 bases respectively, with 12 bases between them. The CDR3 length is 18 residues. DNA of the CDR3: TGTGCCAGCAGCTTAGCGGGGCCCCGGCACTCTGGGGCCAACGTCCTGACTTTC. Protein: CASSLAGPRHSGANVLTF.

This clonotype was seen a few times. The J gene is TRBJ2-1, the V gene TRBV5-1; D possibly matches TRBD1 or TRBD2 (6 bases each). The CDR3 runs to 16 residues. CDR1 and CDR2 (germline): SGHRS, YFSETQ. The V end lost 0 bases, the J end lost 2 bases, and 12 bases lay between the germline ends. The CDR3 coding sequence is TGCGCCAGCAGCTTGGGGCGGGACACCCCCTACAATGAGCAGTTCTTC. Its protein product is CASSLGRDTPYNEQFF. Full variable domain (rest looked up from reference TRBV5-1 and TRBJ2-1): KAGVTQTPRYLIKTRGQQVTLSCSPISGHRSVSWYQQTPGQGLQFLFEYFSETQRNKGNFPGRFSGRQFSNSRSEMNVSTLELGDSALYLCASSLGRDTPYNEQFFGPGTRLTVL.

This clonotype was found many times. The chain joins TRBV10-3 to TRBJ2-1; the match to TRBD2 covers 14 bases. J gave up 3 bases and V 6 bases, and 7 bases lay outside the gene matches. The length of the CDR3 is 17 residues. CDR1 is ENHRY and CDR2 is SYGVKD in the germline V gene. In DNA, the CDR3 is TGTGCCATCAGCGTCGGGACTAGCGGGAGCAGCTACAATGAGCAGTTCTTC. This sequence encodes CAISVGTSGSSYNEQFF.

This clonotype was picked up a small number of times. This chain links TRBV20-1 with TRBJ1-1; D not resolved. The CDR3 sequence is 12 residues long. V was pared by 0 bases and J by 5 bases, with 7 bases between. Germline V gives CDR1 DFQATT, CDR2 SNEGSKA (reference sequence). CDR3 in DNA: TGCAGTGCTAGAGAACTCGGAACTGAAGCTTTCTTT. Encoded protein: CSARELGTEAFF.

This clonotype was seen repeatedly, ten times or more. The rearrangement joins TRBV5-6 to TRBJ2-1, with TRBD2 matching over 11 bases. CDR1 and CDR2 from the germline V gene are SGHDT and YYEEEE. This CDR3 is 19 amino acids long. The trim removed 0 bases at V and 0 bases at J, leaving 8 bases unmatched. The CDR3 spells CASSLDIAGGPRSYNEQFF. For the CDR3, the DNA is TGTGCCAGCAGCTTGGATATAGCGGGAGGGCCCCGCTCCTACAATGAGCAGTTCTTC.

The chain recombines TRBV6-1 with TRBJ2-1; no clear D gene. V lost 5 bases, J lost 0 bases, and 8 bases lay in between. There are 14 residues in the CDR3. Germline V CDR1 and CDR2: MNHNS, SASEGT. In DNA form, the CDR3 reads TGTGCCAGCAGTCCTACGAGCTCCTACAATGAGCAGTTCTTC. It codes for CASSPTSSYNEQFF.

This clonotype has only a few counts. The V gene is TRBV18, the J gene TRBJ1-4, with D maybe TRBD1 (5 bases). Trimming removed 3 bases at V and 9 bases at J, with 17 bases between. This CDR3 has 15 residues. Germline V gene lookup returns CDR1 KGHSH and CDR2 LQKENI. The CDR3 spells CASSPTAGKDQKLFF. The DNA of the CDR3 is TGTGCCAGCTCACCGACAGCAGGGAAGGATCAAAAACTGTTTTTT.

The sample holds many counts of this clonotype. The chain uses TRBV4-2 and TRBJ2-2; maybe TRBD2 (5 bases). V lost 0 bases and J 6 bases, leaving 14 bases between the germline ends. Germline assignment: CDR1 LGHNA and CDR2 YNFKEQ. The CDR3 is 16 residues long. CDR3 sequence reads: CASSQDEPDWAGELFF. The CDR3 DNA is TGTGCCAGCAGCCAAGATGAACCGGACTGGGCCGGGGAGCTGTTTTTT.